The clone carrying this TCR beta chain has more than one count but fewer than ten. RNA transcripts were the template for amplifying TCR beta CDR3 regions. RT-PCR in the first round (using the HTBI primer set) targeted the TCR CDR3. TCRdb processed the multiplex PCR reads anew with MiXCR; each CDR3 protein has one entry. The table includes around 340,000 distinct CDR3 sequences, roughly 15% detected once. The sample originates from a study of T cells in Graves' hyperthyroidism and ophthalmopathy. Graves' hyperthyroidism was deemed stable absent ophthalmopathy progression within 18 months. This sequence originates from a man under 40 with Graves' hyperthyroidism. The sample taken for sequencing was blood.

CDR3 protein: CASSPGGGEGYEQYF. The CDR3 DNA reads TGCGCCAGCAGCCCCGGTGGGGGGGAGGGCTACGAGCAGTACTTC. The chain uses TRBV5-1 and TRBJ2-7, with 7 bases lining up with TRBD2. Losses at the gene ends were 4 bases for V and 3 bases for J; bases not matched to a gene: 10. This CDR3 comprises 15 residues. Looked up from germline, CDR1 is SGHRS and CDR2 is YFSETQ.